This is a list of T cell receptor beta chains from one sample in a study of T cell responses to AZD1222 COVID-19 vaccine. Method: immunoSEQ multiplex PCR; TCRdb's copy keeps in-frame clones and lacks some. The sample has about 120,000 clones; about 85% are singletons. The source was peripheral blood, collected on day 0 of AZD1222 vaccination. These receptors all stem from an adult in good health. The CDR3 runs from the conserved cysteine through the conserved F or W. D genes are given only for firm matches. Size is stated for part of the rows, as once, few or many counts, or as a class when the clone is expanded.

clone size,V gene,J gene,D gene,CDR3 DNA,CDR3 protein
NA,TRBV3-1/TRBV3-2,TRBJ1-6,NA,TGTGCCAGCAGCCAAGGGGCGGGTGGGGGCTATGAACCCCTCCACTTT,CASSQGAGGGYEPLHF
NA,TRBV30,TRBJ2-1,NA,TGTGCCTCCCAGGGGGGGGTCCTTGAGCAGTTCTTC,CASQGGVLEQFF
NA,TRBV6-5,TRBJ2-1,NA,TGTGCCAGCAGTACCTCTTACTTTGGCAATGAGCAGTTCTTC,CASSTSYFGNEQFF
NA,TRBV3-1/TRBV3-2,TRBJ1-1,NA,TGTGCCAGCAGCCCCCTGGTTAACACTGAAGCTTTCTTT,CASSPLVNTEAFF
NA,TRBV3-1/TRBV3-2,TRBJ2-7,NA,TGTGCCAGCAGCCAAGATACGACATACGAGCAGTACTTC,CASSQDTTYEQYF
NA,TRBV18,TRBJ2-3,NA,TGTGCCAGCTCACCGTGGAGCGGCACAGATACGCAGTATTTT,CASSPWSGTDTQYF
NA,TRBV29-1,TRBJ2-5,TRBD2,TGCAGCGTTGTCTTGACTAGCGGGGGGGCTTCGGAGACCCAGTACTTC,CSVVLTSGGASETQYF
NA,TRBV29-1,TRBJ1-2,TRBD1,TGCAGCGCGGGCAGGGGGGACTATGGCTACACCTTC,CSAGRGDYGYTF
NA,TRBV4-2,TRBJ1-4,TRBD1,TGTGCCAGCAGCCAGGAAGGACAGGGACATGAAAAACTGTTTTTT,CASSQEGQGHEKLFF
NA,TRBV28,TRBJ1-2,NA,TGTGCCAGCAGTCGCATCCAGACCTACTATGGCTACACCTTC,CASSRIQTYYGYTF
NA,TRBV27,TRBJ2-1,NA,TGTGCCAGCAGCTCTGACAATGAGCAGTTCTTC,CASSSDNEQFF
NA,TRBV2,TRBJ1-5,NA,TGTGCCAGCAGTGAAGCTTATAGAGGGAATCAGCCCCAGCATTTT,CASSEAYRGNQPQHF
NA,TRBV7-9,TRBJ2-3,NA,TGTGCCAGCAGCTTAAGTCGGCAGCCGAGGACAGATACGCAGTATTTT,CASSLSRQPRTDTQYF
NA,TRBV2,TRBJ2-1,NA,TGTGCCAGCAGTGAGACAGCTACCTACAATGAGCAGTTCTTC,CASSETATYNEQFF
NA,TRBV6-5,TRBJ1-5,NA,TGTGCCAGCAATAGCAATCAGCCCCAGCATTTT,CASNSNQPQHF
NA,TRBV5-1,TRBJ2-2,NA,TGCGCCAGCAGCTTGGTACAGGGACGAAACACCGGGGAGCTGTTTTTT,CASSLVQGRNTGELFF
NA,TRBV19,TRBJ2-1,TRBD2,TGTGCCAGTAGTATAGATGGATGGACTAGCGACGACAATGAGCAGTTCTTC,CASSIDGWTSDDNEQFF
NA,TRBV4-1,TRBJ2-1,NA,TGCGCCAGCAGCCAGGACCCGGGCAATGAGCAGTTCTTC,CASSQDPGNEQFF
NA,TRBV19,TRBJ1-1,NA,TGTGCCAGTACCGGGGGGACACCTAACACTGAAGCTTTCTTT,CASTGGTPNTEAFF
NA,TRBV2,TRBJ1-2,TRBD1,TGTGCCAGCTTGGGCGGGACAGGGGGTTATGGCTACACCTTC,CASLGGTGGYGYTF
NA,TRBV2,TRBJ1-1,NA,TGTGCCAGCAGTGAAACAGGGTTGGGCACTGAAGCTTTCTTT,CASSETGLGTEAFF
NA,TRBV6-5,TRBJ2-5,NA,TGTGCCAGCGGCGCCGGGCCAACGGGGACCCAGTACTTC,CASGAGPTGTQYF
NA,TRBV30,TRBJ1-4,NA,TGTGCCTGGAGGGGCTCGCTGGGTGAAAAACTGTTTTTT,CAWRGSLGEKLFF
once,TRBV6-2/TRBV6-3,TRBJ1-1,TRBD1,TGTGCCAGCAGCCGCCCTTCACAGGGGATTATGAACACTGAAGCTTTCTTT,CASSRPSQGIMNTEAFF
NA,TRBV6-5,TRBJ1-5,TRBD1,TGTGCCAGCAGCGCCGACAGGGACCAGCCCCAGCATTTT,CASSADRDQPQHF
few,TRBV6-2/TRBV6-3,TRBJ2-1,NA,TGTGCCAGCAGTTACTCTTTCGGGGGTGAGCAGTTCTTC,CASSYSFGGEQFF
NA,TRBV7-8,TRBJ1-6,TRBD1,TGTGCCAGCAGCATCCGACAGGGGAGGGGTTCACCCCTCCACTTT,CASSIRQGRGSPLHF
NA,TRBV28,TRBJ2-7,NA,TGTGCCAGCAGTCTAGCACCCGCCTACGAGCAGTACTTC,CASSLAPAYEQYF
NA,TRBV7-2,TRBJ1-3,NA,TGTGCCAGCAGCCCCGGGACAGGAAACACCATATATTTT,CASSPGTGNTIYF
NA,TRBV2,TRBJ1-2,TRBD1,TGTGCCAGCAGCTCGACAGGGTTGAACTATGGCTACACCTTC,CASSSTGLNYGYTF
NA,TRBV20-1,TRBJ1-1,NA,TGCAGTGCCACCCCGGCTGAAGCTTTCTTT,CSATPAEAFF
NA,TRBV19,TRBJ2-1,NA,TGTGCCAGTAGTTTGCGGGGCGGGTCTTACAATGAGCAGTTCTTC,CASSLRGGSYNEQFF
NA,TRBV29-1,TRBJ2-1,NA,TGCAGCGTCCAAGGGGGGTCCTACAATGAGCAGTTCTTC,CSVQGGSYNEQFF
NA,TRBV13,TRBJ2-5,NA,TGTGCCAGCAGCCTTGAAGAGACCCAGTACTTC,CASSLEETQYF
few,TRBV7-8,TRBJ1-2,NA,TGTGCCAGCAGCATCCACACCCAGGTTTGGTCTGGCTACACCTTC,CASSIHTQVWSGYTF
NA,TRBV7-9,TRBJ2-1,TRBD1,TGTGCCAGCAGCTTAGAAGGGACAGGGGACGAGCAGTTCTTC,CASSLEGTGDEQFF
NA,TRBV5-4,TRBJ2-3,TRBD2,TGTGCCAGCAGCCTTAGCGGGGTAGGCACAGATACGCAGTATTTT,CASSLSGVGTDTQYF
NA,TRBV25-1,TRBJ2-7,NA,TGTGCCAGCCGGGACGGCACCTACGAGCAGTACTTC,CASRDGTYEQYF